This T cell receptor beta chain is drawn from a study of PD-1 blockade in mismatch repair-deficient tumors. At the level of the study: Patients had approximately 13 mismatch repair-deficient cancer types and were previously treated and progressing. Study observations and caveats: Tumor-resident clones, often undetectable pretreatment in blood, expanded then contracted after pembrolizumab.

Looked up from germline, CDR1 is ENHRY and CDR2 is SYGVKD. The CDR3 totals 16 residues. The V end lost 2 bases, the J end lost 4 bases, and 15 bases lay between the germline ends. Method: immunoSEQ multiplex PCR; TCRdb's copy keeps in-frame clones and lacks some. The sample has 120,000 or so clones; approximately 90% are singletons. In the case of this clone: Its matching antigen is unknown.

This receptor was obtained from an adult with mismatch repair-deficient cancer. The chain uses TRBV10-3 and TRBJ2-1, with D possibly being TRBD2 (6 bases). The sequences come from peripheral blood, collected 44 weeks after starting pembrolizumab. The CDR3 protein is CAISETVRDGYNEQFF. For the CDR3, the DNA is TGTGCCATCAGTGAGACGGTGCGGGACGGATACAATGAGCAGTTCTTC.